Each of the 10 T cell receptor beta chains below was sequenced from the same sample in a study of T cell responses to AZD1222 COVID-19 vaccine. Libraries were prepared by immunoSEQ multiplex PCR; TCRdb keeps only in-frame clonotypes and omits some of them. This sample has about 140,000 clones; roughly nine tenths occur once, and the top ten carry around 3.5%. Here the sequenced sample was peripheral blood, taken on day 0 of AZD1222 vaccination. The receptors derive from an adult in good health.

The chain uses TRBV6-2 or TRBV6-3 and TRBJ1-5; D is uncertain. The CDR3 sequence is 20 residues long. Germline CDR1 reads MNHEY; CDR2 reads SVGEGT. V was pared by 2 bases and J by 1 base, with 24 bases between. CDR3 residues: CASSYAAGPGRVESNQPQHF. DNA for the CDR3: TGTGCCAGCAGTTACGCTGCGGGCCCCGGGAGGGTAGAAAGCAATCAGCCCCAGCATTTT.

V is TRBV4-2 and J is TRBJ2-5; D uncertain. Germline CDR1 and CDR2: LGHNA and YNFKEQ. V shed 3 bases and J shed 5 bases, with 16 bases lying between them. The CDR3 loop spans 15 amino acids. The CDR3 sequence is CASSHHVQQWETQYF. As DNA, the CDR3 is TGTGCCAGCAGCCACCATGTGCAGCAGTGGGAGACCCAGTACTTC.

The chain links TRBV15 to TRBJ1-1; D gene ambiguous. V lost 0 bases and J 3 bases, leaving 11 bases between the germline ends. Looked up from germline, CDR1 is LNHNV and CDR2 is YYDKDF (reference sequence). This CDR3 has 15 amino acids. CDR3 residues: CATSREVDGYTEAFF. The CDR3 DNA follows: TGTGCCACCAGCAGAGAGGTTGACGGATACACTGAAGCTTTCTTT.

CDR3 coding DNA: TGTGCCAGTAGCCCGGGGGGGAGGGGACGCCCTTCCACTGAAGCTTTCTTT. Translation gives CASSPGGRGRPSTEAFF. V and J are TRBV19 and TRBJ1-1, with a weak D call TRBD1 (5 bases). The CDR3 is 17 amino acids. V was pared by 6 bases and J by 4 bases, with 24 bases between. The germline CDR1 and CDR2 sequences are LNHDA and SQIVND (reference sequence).

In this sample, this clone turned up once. This CDR3 is CASSSDDRGPWYGYTF. CDR3 sequence (DNA): TGTGCCAGCAGCTCCGACGACAGGGGGCCTTGGTATGGCTACACCTTC. The chain links TRBV11-2 to TRBJ1-2; 10 nucleotides align to TRBD1. CDR3 length: 16 residues. Germline assignment: CDR1 SGHAT and CDR2 FQNNGV. J lost 5 bases, V lost 4 bases, and 10 bases had no gene match.

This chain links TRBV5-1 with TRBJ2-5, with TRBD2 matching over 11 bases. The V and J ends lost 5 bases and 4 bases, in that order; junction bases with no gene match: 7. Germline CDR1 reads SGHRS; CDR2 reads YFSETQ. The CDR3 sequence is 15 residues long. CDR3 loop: CASSLSGGAIETQYF. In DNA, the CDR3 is TGCGCCAGCAGTCTTAGCGGGGGGGCAATAGAGACCCAGTACTTC.

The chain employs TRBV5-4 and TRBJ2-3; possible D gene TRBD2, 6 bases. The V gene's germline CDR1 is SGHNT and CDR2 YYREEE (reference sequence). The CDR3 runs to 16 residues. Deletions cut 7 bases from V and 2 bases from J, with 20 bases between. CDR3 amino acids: CASSTPGLMYTDTQYF. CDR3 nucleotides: TGTGCCAGCTCAACACCGGGACTGATGTACACAGATACGCAGTATTTT.

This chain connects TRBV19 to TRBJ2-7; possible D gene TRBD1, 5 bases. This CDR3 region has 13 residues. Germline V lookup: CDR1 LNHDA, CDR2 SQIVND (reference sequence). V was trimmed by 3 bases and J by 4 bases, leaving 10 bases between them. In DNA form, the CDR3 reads TGTGCCAGTAGTATCCAGACAGAGTACGAGCAGTACTTC. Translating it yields CASSIQTEYEQYF.

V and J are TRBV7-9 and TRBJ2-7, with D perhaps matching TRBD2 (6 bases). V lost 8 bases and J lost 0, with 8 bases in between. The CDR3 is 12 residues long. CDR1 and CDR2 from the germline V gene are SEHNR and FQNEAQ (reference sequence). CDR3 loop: CASHGGSYEQYF. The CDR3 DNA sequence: TGTGCCAGCCACGGGGGCTCCTACGAGCAGTACTTC.

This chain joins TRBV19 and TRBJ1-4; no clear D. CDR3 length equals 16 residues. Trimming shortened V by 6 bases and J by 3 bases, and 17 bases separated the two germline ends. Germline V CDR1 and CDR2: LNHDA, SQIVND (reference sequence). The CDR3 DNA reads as TGTGCCAGTAGCCCCCTCCGGGAGAGGGCTAATGAAAAACTGTTTTTT. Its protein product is CASSPLRERANEKLFF.